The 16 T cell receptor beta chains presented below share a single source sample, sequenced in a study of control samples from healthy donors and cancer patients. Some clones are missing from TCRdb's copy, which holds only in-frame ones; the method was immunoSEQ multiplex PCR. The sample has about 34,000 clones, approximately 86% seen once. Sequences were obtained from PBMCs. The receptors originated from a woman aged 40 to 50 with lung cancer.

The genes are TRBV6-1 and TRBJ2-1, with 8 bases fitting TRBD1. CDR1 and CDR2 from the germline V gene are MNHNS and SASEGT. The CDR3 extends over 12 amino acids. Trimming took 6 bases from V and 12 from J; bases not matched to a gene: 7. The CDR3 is CASRVRGRSQFF. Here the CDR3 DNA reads TGTGCCAGCAGAGTCAGGGGGCGTTCGCAGTTCTTC.

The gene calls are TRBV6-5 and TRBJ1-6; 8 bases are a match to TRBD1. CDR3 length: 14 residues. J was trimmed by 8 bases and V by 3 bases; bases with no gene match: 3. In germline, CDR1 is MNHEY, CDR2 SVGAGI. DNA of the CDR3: TGTGCCAGCAGTTATTCACAGGGGGATTCACCCCTCCACTTT. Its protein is CASSYSQGDSPLHF.

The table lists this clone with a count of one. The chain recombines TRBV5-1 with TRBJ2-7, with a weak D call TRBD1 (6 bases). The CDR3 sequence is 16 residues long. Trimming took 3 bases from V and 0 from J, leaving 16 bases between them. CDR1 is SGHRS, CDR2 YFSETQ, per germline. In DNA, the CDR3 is TGCGCCAGCAGCTCTTTCACAGGGAGCAGCTCCTACGAGCAGTACTTC. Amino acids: CASSSFTGSSSYEQYF.

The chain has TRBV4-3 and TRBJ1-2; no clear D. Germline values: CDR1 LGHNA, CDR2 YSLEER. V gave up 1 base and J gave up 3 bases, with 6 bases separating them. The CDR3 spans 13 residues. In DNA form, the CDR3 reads TGCGCCAGCAGCCAAGCTGTTTACTATGGCTACACCTTC. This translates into CASSQAVYYGYTF.

CDR3 nucleotide sequence: TGTGCCTGGAGTCAACACGGGGGGCTAGGCACAGATACGCAGTATTTT. Translated, it gives CAWSQHGGLGTDTQYF. The chain carries TRBV30 and TRBJ2-3; tentative D call: TRBD2 (7 bases). Germline V gives CDR1 GTSNPN, CDR2 SVGIG (reference sequence). This CDR3 region has 16 residues. Trimming took 2 bases from V and 1 from J, leaving 16 bases between them.

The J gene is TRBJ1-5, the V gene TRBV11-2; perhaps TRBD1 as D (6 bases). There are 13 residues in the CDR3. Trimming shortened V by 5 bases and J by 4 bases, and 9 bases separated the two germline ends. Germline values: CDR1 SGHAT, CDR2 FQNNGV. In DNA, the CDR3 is TGTGCCAGCAGCCAGGGGCTTAATCAGCCCCAGCATTTT. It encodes CASSQGLNQPQHF.

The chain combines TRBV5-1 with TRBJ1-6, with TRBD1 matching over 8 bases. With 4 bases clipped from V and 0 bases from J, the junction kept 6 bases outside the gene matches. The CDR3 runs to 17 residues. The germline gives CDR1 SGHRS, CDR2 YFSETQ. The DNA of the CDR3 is TGCGCCAGCAGCGAACAGACAGGGGCCTCCTATAATTCACCCCTCCACTTT. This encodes CASSEQTGASYNSPLHF.

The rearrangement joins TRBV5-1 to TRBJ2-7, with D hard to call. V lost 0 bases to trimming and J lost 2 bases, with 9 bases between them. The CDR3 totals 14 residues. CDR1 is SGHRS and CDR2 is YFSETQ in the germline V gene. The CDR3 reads CASSLGHGTYEQYF. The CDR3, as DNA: TGCGCCAGCAGCTTGGGGCACGGAACCTACGAGCAGTACTTC. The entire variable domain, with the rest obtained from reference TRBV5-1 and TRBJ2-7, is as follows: KAGVTQTPRYLIKTRGQQVTLSCSPISGHRSVSWYQQTPGQGLQFLFEYFSETQRNKGNFPGRFSGRQFSNSRSEMNVSTLELGDSALYLCASSLGHGTYEQYFGPGTRLTVT.

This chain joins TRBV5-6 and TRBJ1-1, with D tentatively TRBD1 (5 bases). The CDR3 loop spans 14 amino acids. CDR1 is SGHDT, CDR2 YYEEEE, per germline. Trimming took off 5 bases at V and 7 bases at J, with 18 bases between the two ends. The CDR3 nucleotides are TGTGCCAGCAGAGGAGGTCAGGGACGGGGTGAAGCTTTCTTT. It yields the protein CASRGGQGRGEAFF.

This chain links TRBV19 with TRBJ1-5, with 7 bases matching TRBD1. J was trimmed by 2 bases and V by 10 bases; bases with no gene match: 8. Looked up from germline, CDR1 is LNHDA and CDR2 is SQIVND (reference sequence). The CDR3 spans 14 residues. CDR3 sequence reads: CATEGGRGNQPQHF. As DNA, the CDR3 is TGTGCCACAGAAGGGGGCCGCGGCAATCAGCCCCAGCATTTT.

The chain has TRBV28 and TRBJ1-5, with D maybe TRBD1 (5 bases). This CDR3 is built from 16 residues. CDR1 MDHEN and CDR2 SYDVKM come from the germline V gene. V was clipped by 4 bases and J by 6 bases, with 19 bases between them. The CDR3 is CASSSMGGGGGQPQHF. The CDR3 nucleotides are TGTGCCAGCAGTTCAATGGGTGGGGGGGGAGGTCAGCCCCAGCATTTT.

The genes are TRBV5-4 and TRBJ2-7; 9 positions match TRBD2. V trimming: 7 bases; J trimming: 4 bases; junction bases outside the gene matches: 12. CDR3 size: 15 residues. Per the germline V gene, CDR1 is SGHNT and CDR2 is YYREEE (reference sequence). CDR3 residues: CASSQGPSGTYEQYF. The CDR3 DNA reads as TGTGCCAGCTCCCAGGGCCCTAGCGGGACATACGAGCAGTACTTC. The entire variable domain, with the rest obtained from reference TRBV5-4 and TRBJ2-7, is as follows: ETGVTQSPTHLIKTRGQQVTLRCSSQSGHNTVSWYQQALGQGPQFIFQYYREEENGRGNFPPRFSGLQFPNYSSELNVNALELDDSALYLCASSQGPSGTYEQYFGPGTRLTVT.

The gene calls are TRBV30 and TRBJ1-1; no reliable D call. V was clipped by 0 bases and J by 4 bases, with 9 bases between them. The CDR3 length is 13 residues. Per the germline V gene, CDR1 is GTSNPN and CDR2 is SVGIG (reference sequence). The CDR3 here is CAWSVLGLTEAFF. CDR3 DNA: TGTGCCTGGAGTGTACTAGGGCTCACTGAAGCTTTCTTT.

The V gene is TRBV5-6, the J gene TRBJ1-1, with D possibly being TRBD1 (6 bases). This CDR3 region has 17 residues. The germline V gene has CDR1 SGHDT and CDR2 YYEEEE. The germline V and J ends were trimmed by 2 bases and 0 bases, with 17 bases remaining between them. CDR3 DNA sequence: TGTGCCAGCAGCTTTGGGGGCATGATATTCATGAACACTGAAGCTTTCTTT. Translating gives CASSFGGMIFMNTEAFF.

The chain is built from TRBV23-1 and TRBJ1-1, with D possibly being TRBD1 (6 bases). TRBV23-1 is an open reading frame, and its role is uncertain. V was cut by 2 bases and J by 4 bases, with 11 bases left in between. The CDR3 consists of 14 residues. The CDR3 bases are TGCGCCAGCAGTCAAGGCAGGGGAGGCACTGAAGCTTTCTTT. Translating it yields CASSQGRGGTEAFF.

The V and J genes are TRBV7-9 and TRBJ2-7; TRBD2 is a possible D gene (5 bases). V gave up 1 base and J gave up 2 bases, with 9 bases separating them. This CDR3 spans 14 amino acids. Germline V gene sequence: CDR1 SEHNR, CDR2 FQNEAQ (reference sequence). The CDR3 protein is CASSLGAAAYEQYF. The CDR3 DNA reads TGTGCCAGCAGCTTAGGAGCGGCCGCCTACGAGCAGTACTTC.